Sequencing of this T cell receptor beta chain was carried out in a study of shared clonotypes between healthy human individuals. Findings of the study overall: Non-shared clonotypes displayed generation probabilities falling below those of clonotypes present in all four donors. Clonotype sharing among the donors was expected to vary with sequencing depth.

Clones were read by immunoSEQ multiplex PCR, and TCRdb kept only the in-frame ones, dropping some. The repertoire has 650,000 to 750,000 clones, around 72% of them found once; the top ten carry 1.5% to 2%. Germline V CDR1 and CDR2: MNHEY, SVGAGI. The V gene lost 6 bases and the J gene lost 6 bases, with 18 bases spanning the gap. This CDR3 is built from 14 residues. As to this clone: Its antigen is currently unknown.

This chain uses TRBV6-5 with TRBJ2-7; D not certain. This TCR was sampled from a woman younger than 45 in good health. The sample was memory CD4+ T cells sorted from blood. The subset denotes: CD45RA-negative fraction. The CDR3, as DNA: TGTGCCAGCAGCCCCACCGGACCTTGGGGCGAGCAGTACTTC. It is translated as CASSPTGPWGEQYF.